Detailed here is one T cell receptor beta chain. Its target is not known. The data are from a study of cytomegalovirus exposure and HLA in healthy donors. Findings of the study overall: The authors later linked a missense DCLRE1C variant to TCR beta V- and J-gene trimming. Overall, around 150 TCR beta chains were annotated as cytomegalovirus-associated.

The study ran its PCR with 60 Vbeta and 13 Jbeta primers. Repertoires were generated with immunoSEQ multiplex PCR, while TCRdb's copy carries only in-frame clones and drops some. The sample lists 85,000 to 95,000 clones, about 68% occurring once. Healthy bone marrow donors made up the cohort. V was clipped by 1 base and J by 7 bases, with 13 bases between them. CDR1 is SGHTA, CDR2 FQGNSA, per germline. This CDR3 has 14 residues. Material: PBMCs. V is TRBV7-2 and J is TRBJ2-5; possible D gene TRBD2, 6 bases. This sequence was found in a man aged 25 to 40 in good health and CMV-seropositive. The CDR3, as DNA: TGTGCCAGCAGCTTAGAGAGTCCGCGGGGGACCCAGTACTTC. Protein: CASSLESPRGTQYF.